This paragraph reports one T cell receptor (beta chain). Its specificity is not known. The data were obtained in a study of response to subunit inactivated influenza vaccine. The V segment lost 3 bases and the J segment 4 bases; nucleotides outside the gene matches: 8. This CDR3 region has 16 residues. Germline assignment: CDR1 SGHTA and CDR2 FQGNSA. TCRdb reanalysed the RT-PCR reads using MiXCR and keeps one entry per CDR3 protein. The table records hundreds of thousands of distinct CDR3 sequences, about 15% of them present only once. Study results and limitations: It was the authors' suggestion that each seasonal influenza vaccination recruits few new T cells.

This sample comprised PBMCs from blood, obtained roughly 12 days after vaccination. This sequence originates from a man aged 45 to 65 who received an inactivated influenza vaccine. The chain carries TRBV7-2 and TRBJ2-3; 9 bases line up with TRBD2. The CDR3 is CASSFGGAGGPDTQYF. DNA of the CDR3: TGTGCCAGCAGCTTCGGGGGCGCGGGGGGGCCAGATACGCAGTATTTT.